The next 29 T cell receptor beta chains were all read from a single sample in a study of long-term antiretroviral therapy in people with HIV. immunoSEQ v3.0 was run at survey level. Only in-frame clones appear in the TCRdb table, and some are missing; sequencing was by immunoSEQ multiplex PCR. The sample consists of roughly 23,000 clones, around 84% of them appearing once. The material sequenced was unsorted PBMCs, taken 1.8 years before starting antiretroviral therapy. Receptor source: a woman between 25 and 40 years old with HIV.

The chain recombines TRBV19 with TRBJ2-7; perhaps TRBD1 as D (6 bases). CDR1 and CDR2 from the germline V gene are LNHDA and SQIVND (reference sequence). V gave up 5 bases and J gave up 2 bases, with 13 bases separating them. The CDR3 contains 14 residues. CDR3 nucleotides: TGTGCCAGTAGTCCCCGGACAGCAACCTACGAGCAGTACTTC. Its translation: CASSPRTATYEQYF.

There are a few counts of this clone. The V gene is TRBV6-5, the J gene TRBJ1-2, with unresolved D. Per the germline V gene, CDR1 is MNHEY and CDR2 is SVGAGI. There are 14 residues in the CDR3. The V end was cut by 0 bases, the J end by 2 bases, with 7 bases between. CDR3: CASSYSGANYGYTF. CDR3 bases: TGTGCCAGCAGTTACTCAGGTGCGAACTATGGCTACACCTTC.

The J gene is TRBJ1-2, the V gene TRBV11-2; 8 bases align to TRBD1. With 5 bases clipped from V and 4 bases from J, the junction kept 6 bases outside the gene matches. The CDR3 has 14 residues. CDR1 and CDR2 (germline): SGHAT, FQNNGV. The CDR3 DNA follows: TGTGCCAGCAGCCGCCCGACAGGGGCCTATGGCTACACCTTC. Its protein is CASSRPTGAYGYTF.

V gene TRBV30 combines with J gene TRBJ1-2; the D gene is possibly TRBD1 (6 bases). The CDR3 sequence is 14 residues long. Germline assignment: CDR1 GTSNPN and CDR2 SVGIG (reference sequence). Trimming removed 2 bases from V and 14 bases from J, with 24 bases in between. CDR3 DNA sequence: TGTGCCTGGAGTTCCATGACAGGTGACCCTCAGCCGACCTTC. Encoded protein: CAWSSMTGDPQPTF.

This chain uses TRBV2 with TRBJ1-2, with D possibly TRBD1 on 5 matching bases. CDR3 length: 14 residues. Germline V gene sequence: CDR1 SNHLY, CDR2 FYNNEI. The V end was cut by 3 bases, the J end by 3 bases, with 11 bases between. CDR3 sequence (DNA): TGTGCCAGCAGTGAGCAGGGTAGGGACTATGGCTACACCTTC. It is translated as CASSEQGRDYGYTF.

This clone was recorded once. V is TRBV10-3 and J is TRBJ1-1, with D possibly being TRBD1 (6 bases). Looked up from germline, CDR1 is ENHRY and CDR2 is SYGVKD. V lost 6 bases, J lost 4 bases, and 15 bases lay in between. The CDR3 extends over 14 amino acids. This CDR3 reads CAISSRGDITEAFF. The CDR3, as DNA: TGTGCCATCAGCTCCAGGGGCGATATCACTGAAGCTTTCTTT.

This clone has just a few counts. The V gene is TRBV2, the J gene TRBJ1-2, with D uncertain. CDR3 size: 19 residues. The V gene's germline CDR1 is SNHLY and CDR2 FYNNEI. V was clipped by 7 bases and J by 8 bases, with 35 bases between them. The CDR3 spells CASTQSLSPSGLQTRGYTF. DNA for the CDR3: TGTGCCAGCACCCAATCTCTCTCTCCCTCCGGCCTTCAAACTAGGGGCTACACCTTC.

This chain joins TRBV19 and TRBJ1-1; unclear D gene. In germline, CDR1 is LNHDA, CDR2 SQIVND (reference sequence). CDR3 length: 12 residues. Trimming cost V 5 bases and J 3 bases, with 7 bases left between them. The CDR3 spells CASSGEYTEAFF. The CDR3 DNA reads TGTGCCAGTAGTGGGGAATACACTGAAGCTTTCTTT.

CDR3 sequence (DNA): TGTGCCATCAGTGTATTACGGGGTCACACCGGGGAGCTGTTTTTT. This encodes CAISVLRGHTGELFF. The rearrangement links TRBV10-3 to TRBJ2-2; the D gene is possibly TRBD2 (5 bases). V was cut by 4 bases and J by 3 bases, with 12 bases left in between. CDR1 is ENHRY, CDR2 SYGVKD, per germline. The CDR3 has 15 residues.

The genes are TRBV29-1 and TRBJ2-7, with a weak D call TRBD1 (6 bases). Germline V gene sequence: CDR1 SQVTM, CDR2 ANQGSEA. Trimming removed 2 bases at V and 5 bases at J, with 16 bases between. There are 14 residues in the CDR3. The CDR3 DNA reads as TGCAGCGTTGAATCTTTCGGGGACAACAACGAGCAGTACTTC. As protein: CSVESFGDNNEQYF.

The V gene is TRBV28, the J gene TRBJ2-6, with a possible D match to TRBD2 (6 bases). CDR1 is MDHEN, CDR2 SYDVKM, per germline. The CDR3 is 20 residues long. V lost 2 bases and J lost 0, with 20 bases in between. CDR3 loop: CASSLAPGRKGLSGANVLTF. In DNA form, the CDR3 reads TGTGCCAGCAGTTTAGCCCCTGGGAGGAAGGGACTCTCTGGGGCCAACGTCCTGACTTTC.

The genes are TRBV5-1 and TRBJ1-5, with D unclear. In germline, CDR1 is SGHRS, CDR2 YFSETQ. The CDR3 loop spans 15 amino acids. Trimming pared 0 bases from V and 1 base from J, leaving 8 bases between. The CDR3 region is CASSLGTGSNQPQHF. CDR3 DNA: TGCGCCAGCAGCTTGGGGACGGGAAGCAATCAGCCCCAGCATTTT.

CDR3 protein: CASSPPGVMGAQTQYF. DNA for the CDR3: TGTGCCAGCAGCCCCCCCGGCGTGATGGGGGCGCAGACCCAGTACTTC. The chain couples TRBV7-2 to TRBJ2-5, with D maybe TRBD1 (6 bases). V lost 5 bases and J 6 bases, leaving 22 bases between the germline ends. CDR3 length equals 16 residues. Germline V gene data show CDR1 as SGHTA and CDR2 as FQGNSA.

The chain couples TRBV5-1 to TRBJ2-5; TRBD1 agrees at 7 bases. This CDR3 has 13 residues. The V segment lost 0 bases and the J segment 10 bases; nucleotides outside the gene matches: 6. The V gene's germline CDR1 is SGHRS and CDR2 YFSETQ. For the CDR3, the DNA is TGCGCCAGCAGCTTGGACGCCGACAGGGACCAGTACTTC. Translation: CASSLDADRDQYF.

The rearrangement links TRBV7-7 to TRBJ2-2; D may match TRBD1 or TRBD2 (5 bases each). CDR1 is SSHAT, CDR2 FNYEAQ, per germline (reference sequence). V lost 5 bases and J lost 6, with 13 bases in between. This CDR3 has 14 residues. The CDR3 loop reads CASSPGTGAGELFF. The CDR3, as DNA: TGTGCCAGCAGCCCTGGGACCGGTGCCGGGGAGCTGTTTTTT.

The genes are TRBV9 and TRBJ2-7, with 7 bases fitting TRBD2. V dropped 4 bases and J dropped 3; count of bases not matched to a gene: 7. The CDR3 is 14 amino acids. Germline V gene data show CDR1 as SGDLS and CDR2 as YYNGEE. CDR3 coding DNA: TGTGCCAGCAGCTGGGCTAGCGGTAACTACGAGCAGTACGTC. It encodes CASSWASGNYEQYV.

The chain carries TRBV5-4 and TRBJ2-5; 12 bases agree with TRBD2. Trimming removed 2 bases from V and 0 bases from J; junction bases left unmatched: 14. Germline lookup yields CDR1 SGHNT and CDR2 YYREEE (reference sequence). The CDR3 covers 20 residues. The CDR3 sequence: CASSLGLAGGLGVYQETQYF. As DNA, the CDR3 is TGTGCCAGCAGCTTAGGGCTAGCGGGGGGGCTTGGTGTTTACCAAGAGACCCAGTACTTC.

The V call is TRBV27, the J call TRBJ2-3; 9 bases are a match to TRBD2. CDR3 length equals 19 residues. Germline lookup yields CDR1 MNHEY and CDR2 SMNVEV (reference sequence). Germline trimming cut 4 bases from V and 1 base from J; bases unmatched to any gene: 15. CDR3 nucleotides: TGTGCCAGCAGTTGGTCAGGAGATAGCGGGGGTGGACGCACAGATACGCAGTATTTT. This codes for CASSWSGDSGGGRTDTQYF.

The chain is built from TRBV9 and TRBJ1-1; D uncertain. The CDR3 loop spans 14 amino acids. V shed 0 bases and J shed 8 bases, with 14 bases lying between them. Germline CDR1 and CDR2: SGDLS and YYNGEE. The CDR3, as DNA: TGTGCCAGCAGCGTAGCCGAGGGCCGTCAAGAAGCTTTCTTT. Translation gives CASSVAEGRQEAFF.

The J gene is TRBJ1-2, the V gene TRBV6-5, with 7 bases lining up with TRBD1. Germline-derived CDR1 and CDR2 are MNHEY and SVGAGI. The CDR3 spans 13 residues. V shed 5 bases and J 5 bases; nucleotides not matched to a gene: 5. This chain's CDR3 is CASSPQGFYGYTF. CDR3 coding DNA: TGTGCCAGCAGTCCACAGGGGTTTTATGGCTACACCTTC.

This clone was seen once. The chain employs TRBV4-1 and TRBJ1-4; possible D gene TRBD1, 5 bases. The CDR3 is 15 residues long. V was pared by 1 base and J by 8 bases, with 14 bases between. Germline CDR1 MGHRA, CDR2 YSYEKL. The CDR3 nucleotides are TGCGCCAGCAGCCAAGTCGGAGGGGCGCGGGAAAAACTGTTTTTT. As protein: CASSQVGGAREKLFF.

The gene calls are TRBV10-3 and TRBJ1-1, with 11 positions matching TRBD1. Germline V gene sequence: CDR1 ENHRY, CDR2 SYGVKD. Trimming took 5 bases from V and 4 from J; bases not matched to a gene: 9. There are 16 residues in the CDR3. The CDR3 region is CAISTGQGAGSTEAFF. CDR3 in DNA: TGTGCCATCAGTACCGGACAGGGGGCTGGGAGCACTGAAGCTTTCTTT.

The chain is built from TRBV27 and TRBJ1-5; 12 bases are a match to TRBD1. This CDR3 contains 19 residues. Germline assignment: CDR1 MNHEY and CDR2 SMNVEV (reference sequence). The V and J ends lost 6 bases and 1 base, in that order; junction bases with no gene match: 13. In nucleotides, the CDR3 is TGTGCCAGCAGCTCGACTTCCGGGACAGGGGGCTGGAGCAATCAGCCCCAGCATTTT. Amino acids: CASSSTSGTGGWSNQPQHF.

This rearrangement joins TRBV29-1 to TRBJ2-3; 8 bases are a match to TRBD2. Germline CDR1 reads SQVTM; CDR2 reads ANQGSEA. The ends lost 4 bases at V and 1 base at J; junction bases unmatched: 4. This CDR3 is 14 amino acids long. CDR3 sequence reads: CSVVTSAGTDTQYF. DNA of the CDR3: TGCAGCGTTGTGACTAGCGCAGGCACAGATACGCAGTATTTT.

This clone has just a few counts. V gene TRBV6-6 combines with J gene TRBJ1-2, with TRBD1 matching over 12 bases. With 6 bases clipped from V and 12 bases from J, the junction kept 8 bases outside the gene matches. This CDR3 contains 13 residues. Germline assignment: CDR1 MNHNY and CDR2 SVGAGI (reference sequence). The CDR3 sequence: CASRGQGATDHTF. CDR3 sequence (DNA): TGTGCCAGCAGGGGACAGGGGGCCACTGATCACACCTTC.

The CDR3 nucleotides are TGTGCCAGCAGTTATTCGGACAGGAACACTGAAGCTTTCTTT. It translates to CASSYSDRNTEAFF. The chain uses TRBV5-8 and TRBJ1-1; TRBD1 might be the D (6 bases). Between the trimmed V and J ends, which lost 5 bases and 1 base, there was a span of 12 bases. This CDR3 spans 14 amino acids. Germline CDR1 reads SGHTS; CDR2 reads YDEGEE.

The genes are TRBV7-3 and TRBJ2-3, with D perhaps matching TRBD2 (7 bases). CDR1 and CDR2 (germline): SGHTA, FQGTGA. Trimming pared 5 bases from V and 2 bases from J, leaving 17 bases between. The CDR3 is made up of 16 amino acids. CDR3 in amino acids: CASSPGVGGATDTQYF. CDR3 bases: TGTGCCAGCAGCCCGGGTGTGGGGGGGGCCACAGATACGCAGTATTTT.

The chain combines TRBV7-8 with TRBJ2-2, with D uncertain. The germline gives CDR1 SGHVS, CDR2 FQNEAQ. The germline V and J ends were trimmed by 2 bases and 0 bases, with 4 bases remaining between them. CDR3 length: 14 residues. The DNA for the CDR3 is TGTGCCAGCAGCTTATTCTCGAACACCGGGGAGCTGTTTTTT. Translation: CASSLFSNTGELFF.

CDR3 bases: TGCGCCAGCAGCCAAGATGGGGGGGAAGCGACCGGGGAGCTGTTTTTT. It specifies CASSQDGGEATGELFF. V usage is TRBV4-1 and J usage is TRBJ2-2; TRBD2 matches 7 bases. Germline trimming cut 0 bases from V and 5 bases from J; bases unmatched to any gene: 6. Germline loops: CDR1 MGHRA, CDR2 YSYEKL. The CDR3 contains 16 residues.